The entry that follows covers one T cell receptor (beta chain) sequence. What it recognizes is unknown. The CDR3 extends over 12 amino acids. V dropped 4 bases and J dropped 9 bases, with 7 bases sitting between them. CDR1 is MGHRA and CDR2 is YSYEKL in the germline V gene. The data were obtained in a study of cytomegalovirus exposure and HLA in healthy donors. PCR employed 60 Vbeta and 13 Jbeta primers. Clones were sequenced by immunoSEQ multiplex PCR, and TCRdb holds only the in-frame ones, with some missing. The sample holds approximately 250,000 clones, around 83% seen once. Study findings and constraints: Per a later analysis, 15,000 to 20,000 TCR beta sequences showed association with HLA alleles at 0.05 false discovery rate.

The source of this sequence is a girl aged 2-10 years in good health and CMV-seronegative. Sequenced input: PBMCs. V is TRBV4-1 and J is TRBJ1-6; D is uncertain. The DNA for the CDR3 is TGCGCCAGCAGCCGCGCAGGTTCACCCCTCCACTTT. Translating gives CASSRAGSPLHF.